This T cell receptor (beta chain) originates from a study of blood T cell repertoires in COVID-19. Sequenced by immunoSEQ multiplex PCR; TCRdb stores in-frame clones only, minus some. The sample lists 150,000 to 200,000 clones, 70% to 85% occurring once. Germline lookup yields CDR1 LGHDT and CDR2 YNNKEL (reference sequence). V was clipped by 7 bases and J by 7 bases; unmatched bases: 7. This CDR3 spans 12 amino acids. All recovered Cohort 3 donors got two negative PCRs, got clearance, or saw symptom resolution. Sequencing was carried out using PBMCs or T cells enriched from blood (not recorded which). The sequence came from a man in his fifties who had recovered from COVID-19. The rearrangement joins TRBV3-1 (or the pseudogene TRBV3-2) to TRBJ2-7, with 7 positions matching TRBD2. The DNA of the CDR3 is TGTGCCAGCAACCACCCGGGGGGAGAGCAGTACTTC. It translates to CASNHPGGEQYF.